This TCR beta chain stems from a study of molecular identifiers for immune sequencing clone quantification. V dropped 1 base and J dropped 10; count of bases not matched to a gene: 9. The CDR3 extends over 16 amino acids. Germline assignment: CDR1 SGHTA and CDR2 FQGNSA. Preparation of the bulk TCR libraries relied on previously described methods and listed TCR primers. MiXCR, applied by TCRdb to the PCR reads, yields one record per CDR3 protein. The sample has thousands of distinct CDR3 sequences; about 32% are singletons. In its sample, this clonotype was seen a few times. This chain connects TRBV7-2 to TRBJ2-1; 11 bases line up with TRBD2. The source material was naive CD8+ T cells from blood, with Jurkat cell RNA spiked in. Subset meaning: FACS-sorted CD8+CD4-CCR7+CD45RA+ naive T cells. The receptor comes from a human donor in good health. Some libraries in this study had Jurkat cell RNA spiked in. This CDR3 is CASSLGTSGRPSEQFF. CDR3 nucleotide sequence: TGTGCCAGCAGCTTAGGGACTAGCGGGCGTCCGTCCGAGCAGTTCTTC.